Below, 14 T cell receptor beta chains from the same sample are listed, as sequenced in a study of T cells in Graves' hyperthyroidism and ophthalmopathy. Amplified regions were TCR beta CDR3 sequences from RNA transcripts. When the TCR CDR3 underwent first-round RT-PCR, the HTBI primer set was used. A single record per CDR3 protein comes from TCRdb applying MiXCR to the multiplex PCR reads. The table shows some 440,000 distinct CDR3 sequences, with 15% to 18% occurring only once. Sequenced: blood. These receptors originate from a woman aged 18 to 35 with Graves' hyperthyroidism.

This chain uses TRBV6-1 with TRBJ1-4; D not resolved. The CDR3 sequence is 11 residues long. Deletions cut 8 bases from V and 4 bases from J, with 5 bases between. Germline CDR1 is MNHNS and CDR2 is SASEGT. The CDR3 region is CASAGNEKLFF. The CDR3 DNA reads TGTGCCAGCGCGGGTAATGAAAAACTGTTTTTT.

This clonotype was observed many times. The CDR3, as DNA: TGTGCCAGCAGCTCTATTACGGGGGCAGATACGCAGTATTTT. Translating gives CASSSITGADTQYF. The J gene is TRBJ2-3, the V gene TRBV7-6; perhaps TRBD2 as D (6 bases). Germline CDR1 SGHVS, CDR2 FNYEAQ. V lost 4 bases to trimming and J lost 4 bases, with 12 bases between them. The CDR3 extends over 14 amino acids.

This clonotype came up a few times. The chain employs TRBV6-2 or TRBV6-3 and TRBJ2-5, with 10 bases fitting TRBD2. The junction had 4 bases not matched to a gene; V was cut back by 1 base and J by 2 bases. In germline, CDR1 is MNHEY, CDR2 SVGEGT. The CDR3 consists of 16 residues. The CDR3 region has the DNA TGTGCCAGCAGTTACTGGGTTAGCGGGGGGCAAGAGACCCAGTACTTC. This translates into CASSYWVSGGQETQYF.

The chain carries TRBV4-1 and TRBJ2-2, with 7 positions matching TRBD2. The V and J ends lost 0 bases and 0 bases, in that order; junction bases with no gene match: 4. The germline V gene encodes CDR1 MGHRA and CDR2 YSYEKL. This CDR3 is 17 amino acids long. For the CDR3, the DNA is TGCGCCAGCAGCCAAGAACCGCTAGCGGCGAACACCGGGGAGCTGTTTTTT. It is translated as CASSQEPLAANTGELFF.

The table lists this clonotype with a few counts. CDR3 loop: CASSPAGGTPWYGYTF. CDR3 DNA sequence: TGTGCCAGCAGCCCCGCCGGTGGGACCCCCTGGTATGGCTACACCTTC. The rearrangement links TRBV14 to TRBJ1-2; weak D call: TRBD1 (5 bases). This CDR3 has 16 residues. V gave up 4 bases and J gave up 5 bases, with 20 bases separating them. Looked up from germline, CDR1 is SGHDN and CDR2 is FVKESK.

This clonotype came up many times. The chain carries TRBV5-1 and TRBJ2-5, with TRBD1 matching 7 bases. In germline, CDR1 is SGHRS, CDR2 YFSETQ. The V gene end was trimmed by 4 bases and the J gene end by 0 bases; junction bases not matched to a gene: 6. CDR3 length: 15 residues. This CDR3 is CASSPETGYQETQYF. In DNA, the CDR3 is TGCGCCAGCAGCCCAGAGACAGGGTACCAAGAGACCCAGTACTTC.

The V and J genes are TRBV6-2 or TRBV6-3 and TRBJ2-3; 14 bases map to TRBD2. Germline CDR1 and CDR2: MNHEY and SVGEGT. The CDR3 has 19 amino acids. V lost 0 bases and J lost 1; bases outside the gene matches: 6. CDR3 sequence (DNA): TGTGCCAGCAGTTACTCGACTCCGGGACTAGCGGGAGGCACAGATACGCAGTATTTT. Translating it yields CASSYSTPGLAGGTDTQYF.

This clonotype was observed at least ten times. The chain carries TRBV15 and TRBJ2-2; D is perhaps TRBD2 (5 bases). Germline assignment: CDR1 LNHNV and CDR2 YYDKDF (reference sequence). The CDR3 has 15 residues. Between the trimmed V and J ends, which lost 7 bases and 4 bases, there was a span of 16 bases. Here the CDR3 DNA reads TGTGCCACCACAGCCCAAGGGAGTTCCACCGGGGAGCTGTTTTTT. Translated: CATTAQGSSTGELFF.

This clonotype came up many times. V is TRBV6-1 and J is TRBJ2-1, with 7 bases identical to TRBD2. CDR3 length: 17 amino acids. Germline V gene lookup returns CDR1 MNHNS and CDR2 SASEGT. Trimming at V came to 5 bases and at J to 5 bases, leaving 15 bases not matched to a gene. The chain's CDR3 is CASSYIGGSRSDNEQFF. The CDR3 bases are TGTGCCAGCAGTTATATCGGCGGGAGCAGGAGCGACAATGAGCAGTTCTTC.

This clonotype was seen a few times. The genes are TRBV19 and TRBJ1-5, with a tentative D call TRBD1 (6 bases). V lost 6 bases and J 6 bases, leaving 15 bases between the germline ends. Germline V CDR1 and CDR2: LNHDA, SQIVND (reference sequence). The CDR3 contains 14 residues. The CDR3 sequence: CASSQAGAGQPQHF. The CDR3 coding sequence is TGTGCCAGTAGCCAAGCGGGGGCTGGTCAGCCCCAGCATTTT.

The chain employs TRBV7-2 and TRBJ1-2; possible D gene TRBD1, 5 bases. The CDR3 is 15 amino acids. V lost 1 base to trimming and J lost 0 bases, with 9 bases between them. CDR1 SGHTA and CDR2 FQGNSA come from the germline V gene. The CDR3 protein is CASSLVPGTNYGYTF. The CDR3 DNA is TGTGCCAGCAGCTTAGTTCCAGGGACTAACTATGGCTACACCTTC.

This clonotype was counted many times. The V gene is TRBV12-3 or TRBV12-4, the J gene TRBJ1-2; D is undetermined. V was trimmed by 5 bases and J by 4 bases, leaving 14 bases between them. This CDR3 comprises 14 residues. The DNA of the CDR3 is TGTGCCAGCAGTCTGGGTGGTGGCTTCTATGGCTACACCTTC. It encodes CASSLGGGFYGYTF.

The chain recombines TRBV18 with TRBJ2-7, with unresolved D. V gave up 0 bases and J gave up 6 bases, with 12 bases separating them. The CDR3 has 14 amino acids. Germline values: CDR1 KGHSH, CDR2 LQKENI. The CDR3 reads CASSPPLASSEQYF. The CDR3 DNA follows: TGTGCCAGCTCACCACCGTTGGCCAGTTCCGAGCAGTACTTC.

As regards this clonotype: A much more abundant neighbour one base away suggests this may be a read error. This sequence joins TRBV15 and TRBJ1-1, with D possibly being TRBD1 (5 bases). Germline CDR1 is LNHNV and CDR2 is YYDKDF (reference sequence). This CDR3 contains 16 residues. The CDR3 sequence is CATSRGRQTANTEALF. DNA of the CDR3: TGTGCCACCAGCAGAGGGAGACAGACAGCGAACACTGAAGCTCTCTTT.